This T cell receptor (beta chain) emerged from a study of response to subunit inactivated influenza vaccine. Broader study findings: Authors suggested each seasonal influenza vaccination recruits few new T cells.

One entry per CDR3 protein results from TCRdb running MiXCR on the RT-PCR reads. The sample lists 200,000 to 300,000 distinct CDR3 sequences; about 12% were seen once. The junction had 10 bases not matched to a gene; V was cut back by 0 bases and J by 6 bases. The CDR3 contains 17 residues. Germline V gene data show CDR1 as LNHNV and CDR2 as YYDKDF (reference sequence). A note on this clonotype: Its antigen remains unidentified.

The sequence came from a man aged 45-65 years who received an inactivated influenza vaccine. Sample: non-naive T cells sorted from PBMCs, taken roughly 15 days before vaccination. The rearrangement links TRBV15 to TRBJ2-3; 9 bases map to TRBD2. CDR3 sequence: CATSRDLFAGGPDTQYF. Written as DNA, the CDR3 is TGTGCCACCAGCAGAGATCTTTTTGCGGGGGGGCCGGATACGCAGTATTTT.